This T cell receptor (beta chain) was recorded in a study of Graves' ophthalmopathy and Graves' hyperthyroidism. The study excluded patients with other autoimmune diseases, uncontrolled infections, pregnancy or lactation. Clinical symptoms, serum thyroxine, TRAb, thyroid ultrasound and orbital computed tomography determined diagnosis. Investigators amplified TCR beta CDR3 regions from RNA transcripts. First-round RT-PCR with HTBI primers preceded a second-round multiplex PCR. TCRdb itself ran the multiplex PCR reads through MiXCR, one entry per CDR3 protein. The data hold over 500,000 distinct CDR3 sequences, with 22% observed a single time. This clonotype was seen repeatedly, ten times or more. V trimming: 2 bases; J trimming: 5 bases; junction bases outside the gene matches: 14. The CDR3 covers 17 residues. Germline loops: CDR1 MNHEY, CDR2 SVGEGT.

Specimen: peripheral blood. The TCR originated in a woman between 18 and 29 years old with stable Graves' hyperthyroidism. Some clones in this sample may be carry-over from other donors' samples. The rearrangement links TRBV6-2 or TRBV6-3 to TRBJ2-7; 8 nucleotides line up with TRBD2. CDR3 region: CASSYGRGALVSHEQYF. The CDR3 DNA sequence: TGTGCCAGCAGTTACGGGCGGGGGGCCCTTGTCAGCCACGAGCAGTACTTC.